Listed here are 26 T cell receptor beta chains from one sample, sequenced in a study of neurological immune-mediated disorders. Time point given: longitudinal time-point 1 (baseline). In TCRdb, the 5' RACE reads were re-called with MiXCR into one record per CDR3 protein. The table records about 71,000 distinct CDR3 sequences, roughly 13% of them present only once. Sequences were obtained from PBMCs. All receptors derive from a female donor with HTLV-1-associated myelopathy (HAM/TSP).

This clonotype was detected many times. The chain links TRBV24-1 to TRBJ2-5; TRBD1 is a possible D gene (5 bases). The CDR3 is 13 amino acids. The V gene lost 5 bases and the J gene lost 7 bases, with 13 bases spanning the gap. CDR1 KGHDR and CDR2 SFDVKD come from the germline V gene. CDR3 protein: CATSVGRGATQYF. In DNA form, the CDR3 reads TGTGCCACCAGTGTAGGACGTGGGGCGACCCAGTACTTC.

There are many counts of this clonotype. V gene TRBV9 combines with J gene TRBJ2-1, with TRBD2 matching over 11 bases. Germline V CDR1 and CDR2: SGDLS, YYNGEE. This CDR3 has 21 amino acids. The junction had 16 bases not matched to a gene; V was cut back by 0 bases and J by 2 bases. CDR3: CASSVGLAGRGSFPAYNEQFF. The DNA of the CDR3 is TGTGCCAGCAGCGTAGGACTAGCGGGGCGGGGCTCATTCCCCGCCTACAATGAGCAGTTCTTC.

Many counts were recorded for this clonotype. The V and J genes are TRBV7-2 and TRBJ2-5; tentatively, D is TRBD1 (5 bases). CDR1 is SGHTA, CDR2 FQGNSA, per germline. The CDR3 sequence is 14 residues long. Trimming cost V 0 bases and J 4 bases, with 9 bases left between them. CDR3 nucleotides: TGTGCCAGCAGCTTAGCCAGGGTAGTAGAGACCCAGTACTTC. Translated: CASSLARVVETQYF.

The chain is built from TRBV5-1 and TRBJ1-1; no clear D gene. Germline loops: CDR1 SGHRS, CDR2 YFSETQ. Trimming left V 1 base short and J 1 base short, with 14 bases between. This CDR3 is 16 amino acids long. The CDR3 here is CASSLNVGTGNTEAFF. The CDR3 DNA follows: TGCGCCAGCAGCTTGAATGTGGGAACTGGGAACACTGAAGCTTTCTTT.

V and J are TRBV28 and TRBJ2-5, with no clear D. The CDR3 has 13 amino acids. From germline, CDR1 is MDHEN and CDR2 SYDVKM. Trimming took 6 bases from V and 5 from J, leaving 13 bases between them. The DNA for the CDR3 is TGTGCCAGCAGGGACGGCCGACGGGAGACCCAGTACTTC. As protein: CASRDGRRETQYF.

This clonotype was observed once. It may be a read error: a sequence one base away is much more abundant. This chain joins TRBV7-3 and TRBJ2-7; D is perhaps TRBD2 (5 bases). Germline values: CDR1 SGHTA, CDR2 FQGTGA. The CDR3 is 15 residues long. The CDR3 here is CASSYASGSSDEQYF. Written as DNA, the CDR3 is TGTGCCAGCAGTTACGCTTCGGGGAGCTCCGACGAGCAGTACTTC.

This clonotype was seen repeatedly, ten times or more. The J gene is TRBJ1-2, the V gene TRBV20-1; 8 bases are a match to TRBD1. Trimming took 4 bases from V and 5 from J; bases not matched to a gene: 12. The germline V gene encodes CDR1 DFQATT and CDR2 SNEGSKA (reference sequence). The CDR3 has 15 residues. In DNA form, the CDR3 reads TGCAGTGCTATCCCCCAAGGACAGGGAAGATATGGCTACACCTTC. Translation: CSAIPQGQGRYGYTF.

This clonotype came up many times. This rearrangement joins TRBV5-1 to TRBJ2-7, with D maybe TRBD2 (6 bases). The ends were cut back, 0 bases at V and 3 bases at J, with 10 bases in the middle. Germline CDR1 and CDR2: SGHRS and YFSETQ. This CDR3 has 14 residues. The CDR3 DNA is TGCGCCAGCAGCTTGGGCCCAGCGGGCTACGAGCAGTACTTC. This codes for CASSLGPAGYEQYF.

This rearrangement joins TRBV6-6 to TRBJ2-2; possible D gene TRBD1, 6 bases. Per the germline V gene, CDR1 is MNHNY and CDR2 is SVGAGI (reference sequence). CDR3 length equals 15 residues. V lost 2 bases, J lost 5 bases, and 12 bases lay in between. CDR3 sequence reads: CASSYNPTGTGELFF. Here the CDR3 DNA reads TGTGCCAGCAGTTACAACCCCACAGGGACCGGGGAGCTGTTTTTT.

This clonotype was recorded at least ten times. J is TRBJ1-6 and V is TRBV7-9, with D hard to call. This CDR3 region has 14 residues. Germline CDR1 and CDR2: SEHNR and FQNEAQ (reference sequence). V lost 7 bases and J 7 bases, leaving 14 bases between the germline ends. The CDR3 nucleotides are TGTGCCAGCAACGAGGGATTTTTCAATTCACCCCTCCACTTT. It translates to CASNEGFFNSPLHF.

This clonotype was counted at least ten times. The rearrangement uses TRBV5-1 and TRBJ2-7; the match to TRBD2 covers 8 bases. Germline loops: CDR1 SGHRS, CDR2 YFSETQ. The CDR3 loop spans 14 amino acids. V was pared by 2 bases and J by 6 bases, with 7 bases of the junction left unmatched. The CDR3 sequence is CASSLGTRDGEQYF. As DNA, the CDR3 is TGCGCCAGCAGCTTAGGGACTAGGGATGGCGAGCAGTACTTC.

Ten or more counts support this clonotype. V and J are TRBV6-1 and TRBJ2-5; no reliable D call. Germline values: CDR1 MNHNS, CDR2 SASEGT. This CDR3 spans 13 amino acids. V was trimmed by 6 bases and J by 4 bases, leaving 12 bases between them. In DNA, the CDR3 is TGTGCCAGCAGAAGAGGTAGTGGAGAGACCCAGTACTTC. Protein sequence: CASRRGSGETQYF.

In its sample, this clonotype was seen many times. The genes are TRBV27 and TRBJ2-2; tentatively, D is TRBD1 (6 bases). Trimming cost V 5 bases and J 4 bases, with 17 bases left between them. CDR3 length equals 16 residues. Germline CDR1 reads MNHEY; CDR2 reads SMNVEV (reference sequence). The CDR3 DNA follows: TGTGCCAGCAGTCCTACAGGGAATGTCGCCACCGGGGAGCTGTTTTTT. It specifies CASSPTGNVATGELFF.

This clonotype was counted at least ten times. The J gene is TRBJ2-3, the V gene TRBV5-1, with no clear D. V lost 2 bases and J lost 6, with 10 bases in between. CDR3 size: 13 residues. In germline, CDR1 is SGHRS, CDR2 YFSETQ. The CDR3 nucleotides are TGCGCCAGCAGCTTACTACCCCGGGATACGCAGTATTTT. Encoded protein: CASSLLPRDTQYF.

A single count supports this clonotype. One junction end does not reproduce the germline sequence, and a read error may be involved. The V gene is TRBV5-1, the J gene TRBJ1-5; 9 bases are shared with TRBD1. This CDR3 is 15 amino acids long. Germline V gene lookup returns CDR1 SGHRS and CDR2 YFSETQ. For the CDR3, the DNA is TGCGCCAGCAGCTTAGACAGGGGGTCGAATCAGCCCAAGCATTTT. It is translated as CASSLDRGSNQPKHF.

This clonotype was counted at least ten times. DNA for the CDR3: TGTGCCAGCAGCTTAAACCGGGACAGGAGGGATGAGCAGTTCTTC. Amino acids: CASSLNRDRRDEQFF. The chain uses TRBV28 and TRBJ2-1; TRBD1 aligns across 8 bases. Per the germline V gene, CDR1 is MDHEN and CDR2 is SYDVKM. Trimming cost V 6 bases and J 8 bases; bases outside gene matches: 12. The CDR3 loop spans 15 amino acids.

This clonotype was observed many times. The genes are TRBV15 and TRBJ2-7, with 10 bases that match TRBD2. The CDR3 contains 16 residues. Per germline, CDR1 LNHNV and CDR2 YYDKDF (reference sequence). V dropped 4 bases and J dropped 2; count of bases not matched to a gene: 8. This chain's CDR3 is CATSTFSGGTPYEQYF. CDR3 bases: TGTGCCACCAGCACCTTTAGCGGGGGGACCCCCTACGAGCAGTACTTC.

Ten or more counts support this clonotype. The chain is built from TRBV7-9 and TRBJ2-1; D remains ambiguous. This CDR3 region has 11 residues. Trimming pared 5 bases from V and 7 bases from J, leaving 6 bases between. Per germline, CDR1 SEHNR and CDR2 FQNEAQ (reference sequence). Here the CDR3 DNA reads TGTGCCAGCAGCCGAAAAAATGAGCAGTTCTTC. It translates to CASSRKNEQFF.

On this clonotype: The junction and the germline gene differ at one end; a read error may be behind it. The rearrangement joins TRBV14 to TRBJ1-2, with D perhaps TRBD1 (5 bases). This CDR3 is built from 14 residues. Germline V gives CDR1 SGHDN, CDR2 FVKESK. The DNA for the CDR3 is TGTGCCAGCAGCCAAGATCTTGGGGCCTATGTCTACACCTTC. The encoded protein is CASSQDLGAYVYTF.

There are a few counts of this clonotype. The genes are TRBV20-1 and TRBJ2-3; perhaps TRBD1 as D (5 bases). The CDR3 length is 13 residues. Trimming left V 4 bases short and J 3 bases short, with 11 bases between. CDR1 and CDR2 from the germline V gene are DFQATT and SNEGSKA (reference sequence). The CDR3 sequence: CSATRDSTDTQYF. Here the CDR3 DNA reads TGCAGTGCTACCCGCGACAGTACAGATACGCAGTATTTT.

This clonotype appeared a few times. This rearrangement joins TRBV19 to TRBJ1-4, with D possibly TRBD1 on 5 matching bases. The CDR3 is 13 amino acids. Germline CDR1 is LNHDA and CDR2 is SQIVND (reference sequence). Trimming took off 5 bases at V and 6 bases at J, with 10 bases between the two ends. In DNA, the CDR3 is TGTGCCAGTAGTCCACGACAGCATGAAAAACTGTTTTTT. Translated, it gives CASSPRQHEKLFF.

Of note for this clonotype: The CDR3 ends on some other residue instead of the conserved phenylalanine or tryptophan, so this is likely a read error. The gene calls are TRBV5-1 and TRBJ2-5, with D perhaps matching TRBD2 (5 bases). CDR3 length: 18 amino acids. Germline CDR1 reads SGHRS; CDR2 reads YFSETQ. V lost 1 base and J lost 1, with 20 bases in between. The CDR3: CASSLSVSAGNLQETQYY. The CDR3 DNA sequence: TGCGCCAGCAGCTTGTCGGTCTCGGCGGGTAACCTCCAAGAGACCCAGTACTAC.

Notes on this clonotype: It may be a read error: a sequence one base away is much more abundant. The CDR3 sequence is CSAKGKGNQPQHF. CDR3 in DNA: TGCAGTGCTAAAGGAAAGGGGAATCAGCCCCAGCATTTT. The chain is built from TRBV20-1 and TRBJ1-5, with D possibly being TRBD1 (5 bases). The ends were cut back, 4 bases at V and 4 bases at J, with 11 bases in the middle. Germline CDR1 and CDR2: DFQATT and SNEGSKA (reference sequence). The CDR3 spans 13 residues.

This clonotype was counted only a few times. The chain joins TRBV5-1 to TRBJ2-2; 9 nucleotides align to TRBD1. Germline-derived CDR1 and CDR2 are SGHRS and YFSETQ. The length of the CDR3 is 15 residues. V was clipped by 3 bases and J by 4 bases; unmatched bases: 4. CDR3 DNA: TGCGCCAGCAGCTCCGGACAGGGGACCACCGGGGAGCTGTTTTTT. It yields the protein CASSSGQGTTGELFF.

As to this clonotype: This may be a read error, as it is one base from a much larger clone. CDR3 region: CASSYGQATGDLFF. CDR3 nucleotides: TGTGCCAGCAGCTACGGACAGGCCACCGGGGATCTGTTTTTT. This chain uses TRBV5-6 with TRBJ2-2, with 7 bases matching TRBD1. The CDR3 totals 14 residues. The V gene's germline CDR1 is SGHDT and CDR2 YYEEEE.

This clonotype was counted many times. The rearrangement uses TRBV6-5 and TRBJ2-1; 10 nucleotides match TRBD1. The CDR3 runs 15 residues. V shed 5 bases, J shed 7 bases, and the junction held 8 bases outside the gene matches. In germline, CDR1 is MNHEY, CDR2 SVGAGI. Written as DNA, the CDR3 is TGTGCCAGCAGTAAACCGGGACAGGGGAAAAATGAGCAGTTCTTC. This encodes CASSKPGQGKNEQFF.